This passage covers 4 T cell receptor beta chains from one sample sequenced in a study of response to subunit inactivated influenza vaccine. MiXCR, applied by TCRdb to the RT-PCR reads, yields one record per CDR3 protein. The sample yields hundreds of thousands of distinct CDR3 sequences, about 18% seen once. The source material was PBMCs from blood, sampled roughly 5 days after vaccination. The receptors originated from a man aged 45-65 years who received an inactivated influenza vaccine.

The gene calls are TRBV7-9 and TRBJ2-3; maybe TRBD1 (6 bases). Germline loops: CDR1 SEHNR, CDR2 FQNEAQ (reference sequence). Between the trimmed V and J ends, which lost 1 base and 4 bases, there was a span of 12 bases. This CDR3 region has 15 residues. The DNA of the CDR3 is TGTGCCAGCAGCTTAGTGGGGGCCGGCTCAGATACGCAGTATTTT. This sequence encodes CASSLVGAGSDTQYF.

This clonotype was found many times. The chain combines TRBV6-1 with TRBJ2-3; 10 bases line up with TRBD2. Germline V lookup: CDR1 MNHNS, CDR2 SASEGT. With 5 bases clipped from V and 5 bases from J, the junction kept 4 bases outside the gene matches. CDR3 length: 14 amino acids. The CDR3 nucleotides are TGTGCCAGCAGTAGCGGGGGGGCTGGAGATACGCAGTATTTT. Translated: CASSSGGAGDTQYF.

This clonotype came up a few times. The chain uses TRBV12-3 or TRBV12-4 and TRBJ2-7; TRBD1 matches 7 bases. The junction had 9 bases not matched to a gene; V was cut back by 3 bases and J by 7 bases. This CDR3 contains 14 residues. CDR3 sequence (DNA): TGTGCCAGCAGTTTTGAGGGGGCTATCTCTGAGCAGTACTTC. It encodes CASSFEGAISEQYF.

This clonotype appeared a few times. This chain connects TRBV25-1 to TRBJ2-5, with 9 bases that match TRBD1. Germline CDR1 and CDR2: MGHDK and SYGVNS. This CDR3 spans 15 amino acids. V was pared by 2 bases and J by 7 bases, with 8 bases of the junction left unmatched. The CDR3 DNA reads as TGTGCCAGCAGTGAAACACAGGGGGCAGGGGGGACCCAGTACTTC. Translation gives CASSETQGAGGTQYF.